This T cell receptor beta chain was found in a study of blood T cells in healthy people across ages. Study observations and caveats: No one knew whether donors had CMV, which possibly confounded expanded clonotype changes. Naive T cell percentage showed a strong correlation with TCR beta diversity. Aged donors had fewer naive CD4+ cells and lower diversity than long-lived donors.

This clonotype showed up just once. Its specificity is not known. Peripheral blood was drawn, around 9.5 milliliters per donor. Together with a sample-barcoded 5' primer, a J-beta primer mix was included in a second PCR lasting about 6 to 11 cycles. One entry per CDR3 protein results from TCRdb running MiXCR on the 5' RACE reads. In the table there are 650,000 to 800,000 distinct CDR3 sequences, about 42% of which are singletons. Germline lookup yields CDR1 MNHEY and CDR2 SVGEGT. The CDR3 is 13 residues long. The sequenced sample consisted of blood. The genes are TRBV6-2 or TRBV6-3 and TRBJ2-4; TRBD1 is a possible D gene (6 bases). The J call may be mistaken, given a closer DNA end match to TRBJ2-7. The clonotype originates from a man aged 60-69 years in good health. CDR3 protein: CASRLTGSHEQYF. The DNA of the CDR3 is TGTGCCAGTAGACTCACAGGGTCCCACGAGCAGTACTTC.